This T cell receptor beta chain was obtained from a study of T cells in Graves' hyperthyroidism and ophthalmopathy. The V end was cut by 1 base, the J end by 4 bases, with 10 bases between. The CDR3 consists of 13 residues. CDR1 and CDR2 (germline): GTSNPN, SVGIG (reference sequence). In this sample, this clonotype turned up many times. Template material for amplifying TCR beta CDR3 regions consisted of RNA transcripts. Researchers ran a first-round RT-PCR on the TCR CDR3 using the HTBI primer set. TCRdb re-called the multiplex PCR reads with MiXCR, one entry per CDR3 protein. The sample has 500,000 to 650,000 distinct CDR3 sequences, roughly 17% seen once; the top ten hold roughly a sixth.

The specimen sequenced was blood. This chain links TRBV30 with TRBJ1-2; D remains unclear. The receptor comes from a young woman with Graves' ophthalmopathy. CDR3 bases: TGTGCCTGGAGTGATATGGAACGCTATGGCTACACCTTC. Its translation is CAWSDMERYGYTF.